The TCR beta chain described here comes from a study of metastatic and nonmetastatic thyroid tumors. This clone is deemed medium-sized. No patient received treatment before thyroid surgery. From the PCR reads, TCRdb re-called clones with MiXCR. Seen here are more than 40,000 clones, 3% to 3.5% observed once, and the top ten hold more than 8.5%. This clonotype originated in a female donor with papillary thyroid cancer or a benign thyroid nodule (not recorded which). Some clones in this sample may be carry-over from other donors' samples. The sample comprised blood.

CDR3 nucleotide sequence: TGCAGTGCTTCAACCCCTGGGGGTTCTCAGCCCCAGCATTTT. Its protein product is CSASTPGGSQPQHF. The rearrangement uses TRBV20-1 and TRBJ1-5; a weak D match, TRBD1 (5 bases). The CDR3 is 14 residues long. The germline CDR1 and CDR2 sequences are DFQATT and SNEGSKA (reference sequence). Trimming removed 5 bases from V and 6 bases from J, with 17 bases in between.